Listed below are T cell receptor beta chains from one sample, sequenced in a study of cytotoxic CD8 clonotypes in ibrutinib-treated CLL. Repertoires were generated with immunoSEQ multiplex PCR, while TCRdb's copy carries only in-frame clones and drops some. This sample carries around 160,000 clones, about four fifths of them seen once, and the ten largest clones take roughly 2%. The specimen comprised PBMCs, sampled after 12 months of ibrutinib treatment. The receptors shown here come from a human donor with chronic lymphocytic leukemia. The CDR3 runs from the conserved cysteine through the conserved F or W. A D gene is named only where the DNA matches it firmly. Clone sizes are given selectively: once, few, many, or a class where the clone is expanded.

clone size,V gene,D gene,J gene,CDR3 DNA,CDR3 protein
NA,TRBV19,NA,TRBJ2-1,TGTGCCAGTACCACCGGGGAAGGGAGAGGGGTGGGCGATGAGCAGTTCTTC,CASTTGEGRGVGDEQFF
NA,TRBV2,NA,TRBJ2-7,TGTGCCAGCACCCTATCCATCCTACACTCCTACGAGCAGTACTTC,CASTLSILHSYEQYF
NA,TRBV5-6,NA,TRBJ1-2,TGTGCCAGCAGCTTGTTTGGGAGTGGCTACACCTTC,CASSLFGSGYTF
once,TRBV27,NA,TRBJ2-2,TGTGCCAGCAGTTTTGGCACCGTCCCAGGGGCCGGGGAGCTGTTTTTT,CASSFGTVPGAGELFF
NA,TRBV10-3,NA,TRBJ1-5,TGTGCCATCAGTGAATTTACTTATAGCAATCAGCCCCAGCATTTT,CAISEFTYSNQPQHF
NA,TRBV11-1,NA,TRBJ2-7,TGTGCCAGCAGCCCGGTCTCCGGGGACAAGTCCTACGAGCAGTACTTC,CASSPVSGDKSYEQYF
NA,TRBV2,TRBD1,TRBJ1-1,TGTGCCAGCACCACAGGGGGACCGAACACTGAAGCTTTCTTT,CASTTGGPNTEAFF
NA,TRBV28,NA,TRBJ2-7,TGTGCCAGCAGTTTAAGGCCCCCGCACTACGAGCAGTACTTC,CASSLRPPHYEQYF
NA,TRBV28,NA,TRBJ1-5,TGTGCCAGCAGTTTCTTGGACCTCAATCAGCCCCAGCATTTT,CASSFLDLNQPQHF
NA,TRBV5-1,NA,TRBJ2-5,TGCGCCAGCAGCTTATCCGGGACTGAAGAGACCCAGTACTTC,CASSLSGTEETQYF
NA,TRBV27,TRBD1,TRBJ1-5,TGTGCCAGCCGGACAGGGGATCAGCCCCAGCATTTT,CASRTGDQPQHF
NA,TRBV28,TRBD2,TRBJ2-1,TGTGCCAGCAGTTTAGCGGGGGGCGGAACCTACAATGAGCAGTTCTTC,CASSLAGGGTYNEQFF
few,TRBV7-8,TRBD1,TRBJ2-2,TGTGCCAGCACCACCGGGACAGGGTCCACCGGGGAGCTGTTTTTT,CASTTGTGSTGELFF
NA,TRBV7-9,NA,TRBJ2-3,TGTGCCACTGCGTGGAGGGATCCAGATACGCAGTATTTT,CATAWRDPDTQYF
NA,TRBV5-1,NA,TRBJ2-2,TGCGCCAGCAGCGGGGGCGGGAGTCGGAGTACCGGGGAGCTGTTTTTT,CASSGGGSRSTGELFF
NA,TRBV25-1,NA,TRBJ1-1,TGTGCCAGCAGTGAGATCAAGGTCAGGGCCACTGAAGCTTTCTTT,CASSEIKVRATEAFF
NA,TRBV19,TRBD2,TRBJ2-2,TGTGCCAGTAGTATAATGGGCTGGGCTAGCGGGAGGTCGACCGGGGAGCTGTTTTTT,CASSIMGWASGRSTGELFF
NA,TRBV19,TRBD1,TRBJ1-1,TGTGCCAGTAGTACCAGGGACAGGGTGACGGCTTTCTTT,CASSTRDRVTAFF
NA,TRBV6-4,NA,TRBJ1-2,TGTGCCAGCAGTGATACTCAGGGAGCAGGTGGCTACACCTTC,CASSDTQGAGGYTF
NA,TRBV5-1,NA,TRBJ1-4,TGCGCCAGCAGCCCCGGGGCCTCAACTAATGAAAAACTGTTTTTT,CASSPGASTNEKLFF
NA,TRBV6-1,TRBD2,TRBJ2-7,TGTGCCAGCAGAACCGGACTAGCGGGAGAAGACGAGCAGTACTTC,CASRTGLAGEDEQYF
NA,TRBV29-1,NA,TRBJ1-1,TGCAGCGTTGGGGACTGGAACACTGAAGCTTTCTTT,CSVGDWNTEAFF
NA,TRBV5-5,NA,TRBJ2-7,TGTGCCAGCAGCTTGGATGCTGGTAGGGCCGAGCAGTACTTC,CASSLDAGRAEQYF
NA,TRBV9,TRBD1,TRBJ2-2,TGTGCCAGCAGCGTAGCTGGGACAGGAACCGGGGAGCTGTTTTTT,CASSVAGTGTGELFF
NA,TRBV7-8,TRBD1,TRBJ1-2,TGTGCCAGCAGCCCCCCGGACAGGTCGAATGGCTACACCTTC,CASSPPDRSNGYTF
NA,TRBV15,NA,TRBJ1-2,TGTGCCACCAAAGCTGGGGGGGGCTACACCTTC,CATKAGGGYTF
NA,TRBV9,NA,TRBJ2-5,TGTGCCGGCAGCGCGTCCCAGGGAGCCGAGACCCAGTACTTC,CAGSASQGAETQYF
NA,TRBV5-5,NA,TRBJ1-2,TGTGCCAGCAGCTTGCAGGGCAACTATGGCTACACCTTC,CASSLQGNYGYTF
NA,TRBV6-5,NA,TRBJ2-1,TGTGCCAGCAGTTACGGGACATTTAACAATGAGCAGTTCTTC,CASSYGTFNNEQFF